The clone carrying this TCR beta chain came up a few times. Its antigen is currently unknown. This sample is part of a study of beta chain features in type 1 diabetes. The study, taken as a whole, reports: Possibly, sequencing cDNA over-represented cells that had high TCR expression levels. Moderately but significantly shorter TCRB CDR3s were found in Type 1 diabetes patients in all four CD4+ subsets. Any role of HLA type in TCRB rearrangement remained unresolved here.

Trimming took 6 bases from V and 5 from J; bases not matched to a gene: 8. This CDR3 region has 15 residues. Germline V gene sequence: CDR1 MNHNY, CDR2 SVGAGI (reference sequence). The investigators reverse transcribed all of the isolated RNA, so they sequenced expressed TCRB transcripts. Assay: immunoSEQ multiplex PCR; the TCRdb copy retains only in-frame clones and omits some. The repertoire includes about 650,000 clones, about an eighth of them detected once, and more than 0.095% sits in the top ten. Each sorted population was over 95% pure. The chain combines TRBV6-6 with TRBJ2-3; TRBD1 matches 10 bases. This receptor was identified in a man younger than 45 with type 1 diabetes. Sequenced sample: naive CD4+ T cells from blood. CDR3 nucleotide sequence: TGTGCCAGCAGACCACCGGGACAGGGGAGAGATACGCAGTATTTT. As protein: CASRPPGQGRDTQYF.